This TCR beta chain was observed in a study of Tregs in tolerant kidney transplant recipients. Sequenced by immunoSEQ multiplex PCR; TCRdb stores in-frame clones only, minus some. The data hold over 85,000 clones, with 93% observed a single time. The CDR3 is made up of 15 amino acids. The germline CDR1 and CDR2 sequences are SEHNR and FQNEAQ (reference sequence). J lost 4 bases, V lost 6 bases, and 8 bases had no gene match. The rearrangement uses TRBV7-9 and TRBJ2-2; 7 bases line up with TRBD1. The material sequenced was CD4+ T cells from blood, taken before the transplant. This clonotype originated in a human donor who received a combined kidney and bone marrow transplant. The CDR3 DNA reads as TGTGCCAGCAGGGAATTTCCAGGGGGCACCGGGGAGCTGTTTTTT. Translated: CASREFPGGTGELFF.